This TCR beta chain is drawn from a study of identical twins' blood T cells. Study at large: Around 50 million reads came from about twelve libraries, six alpha, six beta.

A note on this clonotype: Its target is unknown.

In the original analysis: Clonotypes per individual ranged from about 100,000 to nearly 550,000. TCRdb reprocessed the 5' RACE reads via MiXCR and lists one record per CDR3 protein. The V and J calls were determined by TCRdb, not by the authors. The repertoire consists of 350,000 to 400,000 distinct CDR3 sequences, with under 30% occurring once and the leading ten covering about 6%. The CDR3 covers 15 residues. Germline values: CDR1 SGHVS, CDR2 FNYEAQ. Losses at the gene ends were 4 bases for V and 3 bases for J; bases not matched to a gene: 6. General study findings and limits: Twins shared more top CDR3 clonotypes than unrelated donors did.

What was sequenced was PBMCs. The sequence came from a woman aged 18-55 years in good health. The rearrangement joins TRBV7-6 to TRBJ1-1; 9 nucleotides line up with TRBD1. The CDR3 coding sequence is TGTGCCAGCAGCTGGGGACAGGGAGGGGACACTGAAGCTTTCTTT. Translated: CASSWGQGGDTEAFF.